The clone carrying this T cell receptor (beta chain) is a singleton in its sample. As yet, its antigen is unknown. Clones were sequenced by immunoSEQ multiplex PCR, and TCRdb holds only the in-frame ones, with some missing. The sample includes under 90,000 clones, about 90% of them seen just once. This sample is drawn from a study of OX40 agonist ivuxolimab in advanced cancers. Whole-study context: Six ivuxolimab dose levels, 0.01 to 10 mg/kg, were given intravenously every 2 weeks. Broader study findings: CD8+ T cells (on average) carried more expanded clones than CD4+ T cells. Antigen specificity remained undetermined for the expanded peripheral T cells.

Per the germline V gene, CDR1 is SGHKS and CDR2 is YYEKEE (reference sequence). V was pared by 3 bases and J by 5 bases, with 16 bases between. This CDR3 is built from 15 residues. This clonotype was sampled from an adult with an advanced solid tumor such as melanoma, head and neck, liver or kidney cancer. The starting material was CD4+ or CD8+ T cells sorted from blood, obtained in a trial of the OX40 agonist ivuxolimab. This chain connects TRBV5-5 to TRBJ2-3, with D tentatively TRBD1 (6 bases). The CDR3 region has the DNA TGTGCCAGCAGCTCCCACAATCAGGGGAGAGATACGCAGTATTTT. Encoded protein: CASSSHNQGRDTQYF.